The 10 T cell receptor beta chains given below trace back to one sample, sequenced in a study of blood T cell repertoires in COVID-19. Libraries were prepared by immunoSEQ multiplex PCR; TCRdb keeps only in-frame clonotypes and omits some of them. The sample includes roughly 240,000 clones, 70% to 90% of them seen just once. Sequenced material: PBMCs or T cells enriched from blood (not recorded which). All receptors derive from a woman in her 40s with acute COVID-19.

The chain carries TRBV2 and TRBJ1-1; D may be TRBD1 (6 bases). Trimming removed 6 bases from V and 0 bases from J, with 11 bases in between. Germline values: CDR1 SNHLY, CDR2 FYNNEI. The CDR3 length is 14 residues. The CDR3 bases are TGTGCCAGCAGCGCACAGGGTGTGAACACTGAAGCTTTCTTT. Residues: CASSAQGVNTEAFF.

J is TRBJ2-5 and V is TRBV14; 10 bases are a match to TRBD2. Germline values: CDR1 SGHDN, CDR2 FVKESK. This CDR3 is built from 18 residues. With 0 bases clipped from V and 0 bases from J, the junction kept 7 bases outside the gene matches. CDR3 loop: CASSQDLAGAPYQETQYF. The CDR3 coding sequence is TGTGCCAGCAGCCAAGATCTAGCGGGGGCCCCGTACCAAGAGACCCAGTACTTC. The full variable domain, in which reference TRBV14 and TRBJ2-5 provide the parts outside the CDR3, is EAGVTQFPSHSVIEKGQTVTLRCDPISGHDNLYWYRRVMGKEIKFLLHFVKESKQDESGMPNNRFLAERTGGTYSTLKVQPAELEDSGVYFCASSQDLAGAPYQETQYFGPGTRLLVL.

This chain connects TRBV7-9 to TRBJ2-2; no clear D. CDR3 size: 16 residues. Trimming cost V 5 bases and J 4 bases, with 17 bases left between them. The V gene's germline CDR1 is SEHNR and CDR2 FQNEAQ (reference sequence). The CDR3 nucleotides are TGTGCCAGCAGCCGCTCCGCTAGTTTCATCACCGGGGAGCTGTTTTTT. This translates into CASSRSASFITGELFF.

V is TRBV2 and J is TRBJ2-1, with 10 bases lining up with TRBD2. The CDR3 consists of 15 residues. Germline V gene data show CDR1 as SNHLY and CDR2 as FYNNEI. V lost 2 bases to trimming and J lost 4 bases; unmatched junction nucleotides: 2. CDR3 DNA sequence: TGTGCCAGCAGTGAACTAGCGGGAGTGTACAATGAGCAGTTCTTC. Translated: CASSELAGVYNEQFF.

The chain uses TRBV13 and TRBJ1-2, with TRBD1 matching 12 bases. The CDR3 runs 15 residues. Trimming cost V 5 bases and J 5 bases; bases outside gene matches: 6. The germline CDR1 and CDR2 sequences are PRHDT and FYEKMQ (reference sequence). The CDR3: CASSTGTGGGYGYTF. Here the CDR3 DNA reads TGTGCCAGCAGCACTGGGACAGGGGGCGGATATGGCTACACCTTC. The variable domain in full, with the rest retrieved from reference TRBV13 and TRBJ1-2, is AAGVIQSPRHLIKEKRETATLKCYPIPRHDTVYWYQQGPGQDPQFLISFYEKMQSDKGSIPDRFSAQQFSDYHSELNMSSLELGDSALYFCASSTGTGGGYGYTFGSGTRLTVV.

Here the CDR3 reads CASSLRSGEDGYTF. The CDR3 nucleotides are TGTGCCAGCAGCTTAAGGTCCGGGGAAGATGGCTACACCTTC. The gene calls are TRBV7-8 and TRBJ1-2; D gene ambiguous. V was shortened by 2 bases and J by 6 bases, with 13 bases between the two germline ends. The germline gives CDR1 SGHVS, CDR2 FQNEAQ. The CDR3 is 14 amino acids.

This clone was detected only once. The chain is built from TRBV21-1 and TRBJ1-3. TRBV21-1 is a documented pseudogene. The CDR3 runs to 17 residues. Here the CDR3 reads CASSIPRGGSSGNTIYF. In nucleotides, the CDR3 is TGTGCCAGCAGCATCCCAAGGGGGGGGAGTTCTGGAAACACCATATATTTT.

This rearrangement joins TRBV6-4 to TRBJ2-1; the D gene is possibly TRBD1 (5 bases). CDR1 is MRHNA and CDR2 is SNTAGT in the germline V gene. The V end lost 3 bases, the J end lost 3 bases, and 12 bases lay between the germline ends. CDR3 length equals 15 residues. The CDR3 sequence is CASSDTDTHYNEQFF. The CDR3 DNA follows: TGTGCCAGCAGTGATACGGACACGCACTACAATGAGCAGTTCTTC.

The chain joins TRBV6-5 to TRBJ1-1; tentative D call: TRBD1 (5 bases). This CDR3 is 15 amino acids long. V gave up 6 bases and J gave up 0 bases, with 14 bases separating them. Germline CDR1 and CDR2: MNHEY and SVGAGI. The CDR3 coding sequence is TGTGCCAGCAGCCGCCAGGGAAGATTGAACACTGAAGCTTTCTTT. It is translated as CASSRQGRLNTEAFF.

V usage is TRBV23-1 and J usage is TRBJ1-3; 11 bases agree with TRBD1. TRBV23-1 is filed as an ORF, its function uncertain. V gave up 0 bases and J gave up 4 bases; unmatched junction bases: 5. CDR3 size: 17 residues. CDR3 in DNA: TGCGCCAGCAGTCAATCGGGGACAGGGGGTTGCGGAAACACCATATATTTT. Residues: CASSQSGTGGCGNTIYF.